These T cell receptor beta chains were read from a single sample in a study of cytotoxic CD8 clonotypes in ibrutinib-treated CLL. The method was immunoSEQ multiplex PCR; TCRdb's version includes in-frame clones alone and lacks a portion of them. The repertoire includes some 130,000 clones, approximately 90% of them detected once, and 10% to 12% sits in the top ten. This specimen consisted of PBMCs, obtained after 12 months of ibrutinib treatment. These receptors came from a human donor with chronic lymphocytic leukemia. Both conserved end residues are part of each CDR3. The order of the fields is clone size, J gene, D gene, V gene, CDR3 DNA, CDR3 protein. The D gene is left open where the match is weak. Size is stated for part of the rows, as once, few or many counts, or as a class when the clone is expanded.

once	TRBJ2-7	TRBD2	TRBV5-4	TGTGCCAGCAGCCCGCCCCCTAGGGCGGGAGGGTGGGAGCAGTACTTC	CASSPPPRAGGWEQYF
-	TRBJ2-3	-	TRBV6-4	TGTGCCAGCAGCTACGGGGAGGGCACAGATACGCAGTATTTT	CASSYGEGTDTQYF
-	TRBJ1-5	-	TRBV27	TGTGCCAGCAGTTTATCAAAAGCAGGGTGGCCCCAGCATTTT	CASSLSKAGWPQHF
-	TRBJ2-1	TRBD2	TRBV30	TGTGCCTGGAGTGTCAGCGGGGGACCCTACAATGAGCAGTTCTTC	CAWSVSGGPYNEQFF
-	TRBJ2-1	TRBD2	TRBV2	TGTGCCAGCAACGAGGGTATCCTAGCGGGAGGTACCTACAATGAGCAGTTCTTC	CASNEGILAGGTYNEQFF
-	TRBJ2-7	-	TRBV10-3	TGTGCCACAGGGTGGGGCGCGGGGTCCTACGAGCAGTACTTC	CATGWGAGSYEQYF
-	TRBJ2-7	-	TRBV2	TGTGCCAGCAAGACCTATTCCTACGAGCAGTACTTC	CASKTYSYEQYF
-	TRBJ2-3	-	TRBV7-8	TGTGCCAGCAGCTTCGGACTGAGAAAGGGGTCGGATACGCAGTATTTT	CASSFGLRKGSDTQYF
-	TRBJ1-1	-	TRBV9	TGTGCCAGCAGCGGGATGGGACAAACGGGCACTGAAGCTTTCTTT	CASSGMGQTGTEAFF
-	TRBJ1-1	-	TRBV30	TGTGCCTGGAGTGCCGAATGGGGACGCGGCACTGAAGCTTTCTTT	CAWSAEWGRGTEAFF
-	TRBJ2-5	-	TRBV18	TGTGCCAGCTCACCACAGGGGCCGGGGTCGGGTGAGACCCAGTACTTC	CASSPQGPGSGETQYF
once	TRBJ2-1	-	TRBV7-6	TGTGCCAGCAGCTTTCCGGGGGGCGGGATTTCTAACAATGAGCAGTTCTTC	CASSFPGGGISNNEQFF
-	TRBJ1-5	-	TRBV28	TGTGCCAGCAGCCCGACACAGAATCAGCCCCAGCATTTT	CASSPTQNQPQHF
-	TRBJ1-4	-	TRBV19	TGTGCCAGCACTGATCGGGCAGGGATCGAAAAACTGTTTTTT	CASTDRAGIEKLFF
once	TRBJ2-5	TRBD2	TRBV7-9	TGTGCCAGCAGCTTCCAACTCGGGAGGGCCAGGGAGACCCAGTACTTC	CASSFQLGRARETQYF
-	TRBJ1-2	-	TRBV6-6	TGTGCCAGCAACCTCCCCCAGGATCCTGGCTACACCTTC	CASNLPQDPGYTF
once	TRBJ2-1	-	TRBV9	TGTGCCAGCAGCGTACTGGACTCCTACAATGAGCAGTTCTTC	CASSVLDSYNEQFF
-	TRBJ1-1	-	TRBV18	TGTGCCAGCTCATATGGGCAGAAGCTTGGCACTGAAGCTTTCTTT	CASSYGQKLGTEAFF
-	TRBJ2-3	-	TRBV5-1	TGCGCCAGCAGCTTGGTGGCTAGCGGCACAGATACGCAGTATTTT	CASSLVASGTDTQYF
-	TRBJ1-4	-	TRBV18	TGTGCCAGCTCACCAGGACTTGATGAAAAACTGTTTTTT	CASSPGLDEKLFF
few	TRBJ2-1	-	TRBV7-3	TGTGCCAGCAGCTTAAATGGAGGGGTTTCGCGGAACAATGAGCAGTTCTTC	CASSLNGGVSRNNEQFF
-	TRBJ2-7	TRBD2	TRBV27	TGTGCCAGCAGTTTGGGACTAGCGGCCTACGAGCAGTACTTC	CASSLGLAAYEQYF
-	TRBJ2-5	-	TRBV14	TGTGCCAGCAGCCGGGGAGCAGGGCCAGAAGAGACCCAGTACTTC	CASSRGAGPEETQYF
-	TRBJ2-7	-	TRBV5-6	TGTGCCAGCACGTCCGCTTACGAGCAGTACTTC	CASTSAYEQYF
-	TRBJ1-1	-	TRBV19	TGTGCCAGCCAAGATTTTGAAGGGACGATGAACACTGAAGCTTTCTTT	CASQDFEGTMNTEAFF
once	TRBJ2-3	-	TRBV25-1	TGTGCCAGCAGTTTAACAGATACGCAGTATTTT	CASSLTDTQYF
once	TRBJ1-5	-	TRBV19	TGTGCCAGTAGTATATACGAGGACAGCAATCAGCCCCAGCATTTT	CASSIYEDSNQPQHF
-	TRBJ2-3	TRBD1	TRBV4-3	TGCGCCAGCAGCCAAGGGCCGACAGGGACCACAGATACGCAGTATTTT	CASSQGPTGTTDTQYF
-	TRBJ2-5	TRBD2	TRBV7-2	TGTGCCAGCAGCTTATTTAGCCTAGCGGGAGCAGGAGAGACCCAGTACTTC	CASSLFSLAGAGETQYF
-	TRBJ2-7	-	TRBV19	TGTGCCAGTAGTAGCGGCGACGGACGCAACGAGCAGTACTTC	CASSSGDGRNEQYF
-	TRBJ2-7	-	TRBV2	TGTGCCAGCAGTGATGCCCTCCGGTCCCTCTACGAGCAGTACTTC	CASSDALRSLYEQYF
-	TRBJ2-7	-	TRBV4-3	TGCGCCAGCACCGAGCAGTACTTC	CASTEQYF
few	TRBJ1-5	-	TRBV19	TGTGCCACCGGAGGCAGGGCGGGAAATCAGCCCCAGCATTTT	CATGGRAGNQPQHF
once	TRBJ2-7	-	TRBV5-1	TGCGCCAGCAGCCCCGTGGCAGGGTTGATGGAGGAGCAGTACTTC	CASSPVAGLMEEQYF
-	TRBJ2-7	TRBD2	TRBV4-3	TGCGCCAGCAGCCCTGGACTAGCGGGAGCGTACGAGCAGTACTTC	CASSPGLAGAYEQYF
-	TRBJ2-1	TRBD2	TRBV9	TGTGCCAGCAGCCGTGGGGGAGTTAGCGGGAGTTCGTCCTACAATGAGCAGTTCTTC	CASSRGGVSGSSSYNEQFF
-	TRBJ2-5	TRBD2	TRBV7-3	TGTGCCAGCAGCCCAGGGACTAGCGGGAGCTATGAGACCCAGTACTTC	CASSPGTSGSYETQYF
-	TRBJ2-2	TRBD1	TRBV10-3	TGTGCCATCAGTGGGACAGGGGGCGACACCGGGGAGCTGTTTTTT	CAISGTGGDTGELFF
-	TRBJ2-1	-	TRBV27	TGTGCCAGCAGTTTACGCGGTCCGGGAACGGCCAACAATGAGCAGTTCTTC	CASSLRGPGTANNEQFF
-	TRBJ2-1	TRBD1	TRBV7-9	TGTGCCAGCAGCCTTGGGACAGGTAGCCCGAATGAGCAGTTCTTC	CASSLGTGSPNEQFF
few	TRBJ2-1	TRBD2	TRBV19	TGTGCCAGTAGTACCCCCCCCAGCGGGAGGGGATACAATGAGCAGTTCTTC	CASSTPPSGRGYNEQFF
-	TRBJ2-7	-	TRBV7-9	TGTGCCAGCAGCTTAGCGCTAAGGTCGGGGGCCTACGAGCAGTACTTC	CASSLALRSGAYEQYF
-	TRBJ1-2	-	TRBV5-1	TGCGCCAGCAGCTTGGTGTCCGGTTATGGCTACACCTTC	CASSLVSGYGYTF
-	TRBJ1-1	-	TRBV9	TGTGCCAGCAGCGTACTCCAGGGGACTGAAGCTTTCTTT	CASSVLQGTEAFF
-	TRBJ2-1	-	TRBV30	TGTGCCTGTGACAGTTATAACCACAATGAGCAGTTCTTC	CACDSYNHNEQFF
-	TRBJ1-1	-	TRBV7-9	TGTGCCGCAGCACGAGAGCCCGTGAACACTGAAGCTTTCTTT	CAAAREPVNTEAFF
-	TRBJ2-3	TRBD2	TRBV5-4	TGTGCCAGCAGCCCGACGGGGGGTCTAGCGGGATTCACAGATACGCAGTATTTT	CASSPTGGLAGFTDTQYF
-	TRBJ2-1	-	TRBV15	TGTGCCACCAGCAGAGATCTGACCGAGGGCCACTACAATGAGCAGTTCTTC	CATSRDLTEGHYNEQFF
-	TRBJ2-1	-	TRBV7-6	TGTGCCAGCAGCTTTGGGCGGTACAGCATGGTGCAGTTCTTC	CASSFGRYSMVQFF
-	TRBJ2-7	TRBD1	TRBV6-5	TGTGCCAGCCATAACGACAGGGGGTTAGACGAGCAGTACTTC	CASHNDRGLDEQYF
-	TRBJ2-7	TRBD2	TRBV29-1	TGCAGCGTTGAGGGGGGACTAGCGGGAATGAGCTCCTACGAGCAGTACTTC	CSVEGGLAGMSSYEQYF
-	TRBJ2-7	-	TRBV29-1	TGCAGCGTTGCACAGAGCTCCTACGAGCAGTACTTC	CSVAQSSYEQYF